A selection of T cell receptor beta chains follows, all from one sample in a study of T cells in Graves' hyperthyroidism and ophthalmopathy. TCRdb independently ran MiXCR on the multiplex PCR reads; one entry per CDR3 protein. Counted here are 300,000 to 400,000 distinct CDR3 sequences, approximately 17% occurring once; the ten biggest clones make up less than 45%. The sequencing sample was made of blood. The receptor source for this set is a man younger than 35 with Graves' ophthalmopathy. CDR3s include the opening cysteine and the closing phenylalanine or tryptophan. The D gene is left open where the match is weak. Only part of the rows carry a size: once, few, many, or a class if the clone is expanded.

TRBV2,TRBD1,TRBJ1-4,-,CASRGRTGTLEKLFF,TGTGCCAGCAGGGGTCGGACAGGGACTTTGGAAAAACTGTTTTTT
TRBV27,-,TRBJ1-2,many,CASSWEGSYGYTF,TGTGCCAGCAGTTGGGAGGGATCCTATGGCTACACCTTC
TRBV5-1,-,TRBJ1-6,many,CASSRLTGGDSPLHF,TGCGCCAGCAGCCGCCTCACCGGGGGGGATTCACCCCTCCACTTT
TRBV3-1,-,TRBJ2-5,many,CASSPTRGSETQYF,TGTGCCAGCAGCCCCACCAGAGGCTCGGAGACCCAGTACTTC
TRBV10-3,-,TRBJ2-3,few,CAISEGELGGDTQYF,TGTGCCATCAGTGAGGGGGAGTTAGGTGGAGATACGCAGTATTTT
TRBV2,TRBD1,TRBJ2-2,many,CASSRQGSTGELFF,TGTGCCAGCAGTCGACAGGGGTCCACCGGGGAGCTGTTTTTT
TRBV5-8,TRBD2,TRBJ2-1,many,CASSPSGGVFEQFF,TGTGCCAGCAGCCCTAGCGGGGGGGTTTTCGAGCAGTTCTTC
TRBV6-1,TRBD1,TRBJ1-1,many,CASRQGSDTEAFF,TGTGCCAGCAGACAGGGGTCCGACACTGAAGCTTTCTTT
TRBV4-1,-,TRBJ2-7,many,CASSQVPGDLHEQYF,TGCGCCAGCAGCCAAGTGCCGGGAGACCTTCACGAGCAGTACTTC
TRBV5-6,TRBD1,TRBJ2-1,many,CASSGVDRGNEQFF,TGTGCCAGCAGCGGAGTGGACAGGGGCAATGAGCAGTTCTTC
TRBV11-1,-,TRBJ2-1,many,CASTLTDSAHTYNEQFF,TGTGCCAGCACCCTTACTGACAGCGCTCATACTTACAATGAGCAGTTCTTC
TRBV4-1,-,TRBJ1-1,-,CASSQPGRGNTEAFF,TGCGCCAGCAGCCAACCGGGACGGGGGAACACTGAAGCTTTCTTT
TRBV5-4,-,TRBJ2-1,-,CASSFGGGQGNYNEQFF,TGTGCCAGCAGCTTTGGAGGAGGGCAGGGAAATTACAATGAGCAGTTCTTC
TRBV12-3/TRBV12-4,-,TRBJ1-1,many,CASSGGWTEAFF,TGTGCCAGCAGTGGCGGGTGGACTGAAGCTTTCTTT
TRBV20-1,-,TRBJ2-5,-,CSARSWQETQYF,TGCAGTGCTAGGAGCTGGCAAGAGACCCAGTACTTC
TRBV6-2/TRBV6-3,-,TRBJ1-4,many,CASSYSTVERLFF,TGTGCCAGCAGTTACTCCACGGTGGAGAGACTGTTTTTT
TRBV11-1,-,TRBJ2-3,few,CASSWDGTDTQYF,TGTGCCAGCAGCTGGGACGGGACAGATACGCAGTATTTT
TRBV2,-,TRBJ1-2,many,CASSDNRFGGYTF,TGTGCCAGCAGTGACAACCGCTTTGGGGGCTACACCTTC
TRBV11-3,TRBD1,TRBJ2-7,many,CASSLRDRPYEQYF,TGTGCCAGCAGCCTCCGGGACAGGCCCTACGAGCAGTACTTC
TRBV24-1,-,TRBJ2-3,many,CATSDSDLDTQYF,TGTGCCACCAGTGATTCCGACCTAGATACGCAGTATTTT
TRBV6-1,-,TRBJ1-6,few,CASSGILQGLFSPLHF,TGTGCCAGCAGTGGCATTCTACAGGGCCTGTTCTCACCCCTCCACTTT
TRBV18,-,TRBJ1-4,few,CASSPNAGAGEKLFF,TGTGCCAGCTCACCCAACGCAGGAGCGGGTGAAAAACTGTTTTTT
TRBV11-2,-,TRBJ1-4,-,CASSPVRRTNEKLFF,TGTGCCAGCTCACCAGTTAGGCGGACTAATGAAAAACTGTTTTTT
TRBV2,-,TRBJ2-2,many,CASSLKTGSTGELFF,TGTGCCAGCAGCCTAAAGACAGGATCCACCGGGGAGCTGTTTTTT
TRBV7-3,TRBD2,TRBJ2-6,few,CASSPGGPSDVLTF,TGTGCCAGCAGCCCGGGAGGACCCTCGGACGTCCTGACTTTC
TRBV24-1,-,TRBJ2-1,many,CATSGAGIYNEQFF,TGTGCCACCAGTGGTGCGGGGATATACAATGAGCAGTTCTTC
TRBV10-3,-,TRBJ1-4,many,CAISDSDIPNEKLFF,TGTGCCATCAGTGATTCGGACATTCCTAATGAAAAACTGTTTTTT
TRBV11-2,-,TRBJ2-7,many,CASSLEPFYEQYF,TGTGCCAGCAGCTTAGAACCGTTCTACGAGCAGTACTTC
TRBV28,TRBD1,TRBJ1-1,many,CASRLTGGWATEAFF,TGTGCCAGCAGGTTGACAGGGGGCTGGGCCACTGAAGCTTTCTTT
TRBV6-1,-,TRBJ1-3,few,CASQRSYLGNTIYF,TGTGCCAGCCAGAGGTCTTATTTAGGAAACACCATATATTTT
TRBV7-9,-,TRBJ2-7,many,CASSLEGSTYEQYF,TGTGCCAGCAGCTTAGAGGGCAGTACCTACGAGCAGTACTTC
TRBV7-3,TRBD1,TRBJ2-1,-,CASSWQGAFNEQFF,TGTGCCAGCAGCTGGCAGGGGGCTTTCAATGAGCAGTTCTTC
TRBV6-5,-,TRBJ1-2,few,CASSYSQVANYGYTF,TGTGCCAGCAGTTACTCGCAGGTAGCTAACTATGGCTACACCTTC
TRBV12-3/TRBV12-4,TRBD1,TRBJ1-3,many,CASSLAGQDGTIYF,TGTGCCAGCAGCTTAGCAGGACAGGACGGCACCATATATTTT
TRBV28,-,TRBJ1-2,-,CASSRTSYGYTF,TGTGCCAGCAGTAGGACGAGTTATGGCTACACCTTC
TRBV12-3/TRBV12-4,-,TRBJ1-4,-,CASSLVGGTNEKLFF,TGTGCCAGCAGTTTAGTAGGGGGGACTAATGAAAAACTGTTTTTT
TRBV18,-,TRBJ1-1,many,CASSARQVMNTEAFF,TGTGCCAGCTCAGCGCGACAGGTCATGAACACTGAAGCTTTCTTT
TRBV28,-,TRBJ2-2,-,CASGQYTGELFF,TGTGCCAGCGGACAGTATACCGGGGAGCTGTTTTTT
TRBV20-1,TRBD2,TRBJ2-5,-,CSAAGRDEAQYF,TGCAGTGCAGCAGGGAGGGACGAGGCCCAGTACTTC
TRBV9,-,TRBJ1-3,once,CASSAGASTGNTIYF,TGTGCCAGCAGCGCAGGGGCGTCTACTGGAAACACCATATATTTT
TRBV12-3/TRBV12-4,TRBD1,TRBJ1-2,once,CASSRTGSFGYTF,TGTGCCAGCAGTCGGACAGGGTCGTTTGGCTACACCTTC
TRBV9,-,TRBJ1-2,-,CASSPTAGIIGLYYTF,TGTGCCAGCAGCCCCACTGCGGGTATTATTGGTCTCTACTACACCTTC
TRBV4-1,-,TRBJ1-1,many,CASSQDRDSEAFF,TGCGCCAGCAGCCAAGATAGGGACTCCGAAGCTTTCTTT
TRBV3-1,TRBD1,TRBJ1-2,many,CASSQLVDRGSGYTF,TGTGCCAGCAGCCAACTCGTCGACAGGGGTTCTGGCTACACCTTC
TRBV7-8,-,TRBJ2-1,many,CASSLITNEQFF,TGTGCCAGCAGCTTAATTACGAATGAGCAGTTCTTC
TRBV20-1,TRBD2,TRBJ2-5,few,CSAKLRGQGKREGPGETQYF,TGCAGTGCTAAACTTAGAGGCCAGGGAAAGCGGGAGGGCCCTGGGGAGACCCAGTACTTC
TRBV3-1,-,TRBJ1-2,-,CASSQGQGRANYGYTF,TGTGCCAGCAGCCAAGGGCAGGGACGTGCTAACTATGGCTACACCTTC
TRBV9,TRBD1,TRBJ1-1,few,CASSVDRDRSSGNTEAFF,TGTGCCAGCAGCGTAGACAGGGACAGGTCTTCGGGTAACACTGAAGCTTTCTTT
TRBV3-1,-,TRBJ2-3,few,CASSQGVKPDTQYF,TGTGCCAGCAGCCAAGGGGTTAAGCCAGATACGCAGTATTTT
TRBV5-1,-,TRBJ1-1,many,CASSWAGTEAFF,TGCGCCAGCAGCTGGGCCGGAACTGAAGCTTTCTTT
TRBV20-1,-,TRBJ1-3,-,CSARGGPSGNTIYF,TGCAGTGCCCGGGGGGGTCCCTCTGGAAACACCATATATTTT
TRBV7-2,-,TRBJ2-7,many,CASSLGGREQYF,TGTGCCAGCAGCTTAGGGGGAAGGGAGCAGTACTTC
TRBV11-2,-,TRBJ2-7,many,CASSPLKGTSVPEQYF,TGTGCCAGCAGCCCTTTGAAGGGGACTTCAGTCCCTGAGCAGTACTTC